These 12 T cell receptor beta chains came from one sample sequenced in a study of blood T cell repertoires in COVID-19. The assay was immunoSEQ multiplex PCR, and TCRdb's table has in-frame clones only and misses some. The sample lists about 230,000 clones, about 80% seen once, with approximately 7.4% in the top ten. Material: peripheral blood. These TCRs come from a woman aged 45-65 years with acute or convalescent COVID-19.

This clone occurred once. The genes are TRBV9 and TRBJ2-1; a possible D gene is TRBD1 (5 bases). V was trimmed by 0 bases and J by 2 bases, leaving 12 bases between them. Looked up from germline, CDR1 is SGDLS and CDR2 is YYNGEE. This CDR3 is 16 amino acids long. The DNA for the CDR3 is TGTGCCAGCAGCGTAGTTAGGGGCCCCCCCTACAATGAGCAGTTCTTC. Translation: CASSVVRGPPYNEQFF.

J is TRBJ1-6 and V is TRBV7-9, with 8 bases aligning to TRBD1. Germline loops: CDR1 SEHNR, CDR2 FQNEAQ (reference sequence). Trimming at V came to 3 bases and at J to 7 bases, leaving 2 bases not matched to a gene. The CDR3 is made up of 14 amino acids. Here the CDR3 DNA reads TGTGCCAGCAGCTTCGGACAGGGAAATTCACCCCTCCACTTT. Protein product: CASSFGQGNSPLHF.

The genes are TRBV5-1 and TRBJ2-3; D not resolved. The CDR3 has 14 amino acids. Germline CDR1 SGHRS, CDR2 YFSETQ. V was trimmed by 2 bases and J by 4 bases, leaving 11 bases between them. In DNA, the CDR3 is TGCGCCAGCAGCTTTGGTAGTTTTCCAGATACGCAGTATTTT. This encodes CASSFGSFPDTQYF.

The chain employs TRBV30 and TRBJ1-5; 11 nucleotides align to TRBD1. Germline CDR1 reads GTSNPN; CDR2 reads SVGIG (reference sequence). This CDR3 comprises 15 residues. Unmatched junction bases numbered 8, after V lost 3 bases and J lost 7 bases. The DNA of the CDR3 is TGTGCCTGGAGCGGGACAGGGGGTCGGGAGCAGCCCCAGCATTTT. It translates to CAWSGTGGREQPQHF.

The CDR3 bases are TGTGCCTGGACTCCCTTAGCGGGGGGGCCCGGGGAGCTGTTTTTT. Translating it yields CAWTPLAGGPGELFF. J is TRBJ2-2 and V is TRBV30; TRBD2 matches 11 bases. V was clipped by 4 bases and J by 6 bases; unmatched bases: 7. In germline, CDR1 is GTSNPN, CDR2 SVGIG (reference sequence). The CDR3 consists of 15 residues.

The rearrangement joins TRBV27 to TRBJ2-1; TRBD2 matches 11 bases. V shed 6 bases, J shed 9 bases, and the junction held 10 bases outside the gene matches. The CDR3 contains 15 residues. In germline, CDR1 is MNHEY, CDR2 SMNVEV (reference sequence). CDR3 in amino acids: CASRLIAGGAAEQFF. The DNA of the CDR3 is TGTGCCAGCAGGTTAATAGCGGGAGGGGCTGCTGAGCAGTTCTTC.

This chain joins TRBV27 and TRBJ2-7; TRBD1 might be the D (6 bases). The CDR3 runs 13 residues. Germline CDR1 and CDR2: MNHEY and SMNVEV (reference sequence). The V and J ends lost 5 bases and 12 bases respectively, with 20 bases between them. The CDR3, as DNA: TGTGCCAGCAGTAAATTGACAGGCGGCTTGTGGTACTTC. Translated: CASSKLTGGLWYF.

Note on this clone: Sequence at one end of the junction differs from germline and may be a read error. The sample holds other DNA sequences that translate to the same CDR3. The chain joins TRBV5-1 to TRBJ2-3; 8 bases align to TRBD2. The CDR3 is made up of 14 amino acids. Germline CDR1 and CDR2: SGHRS and YFSETQ. The CDR3 loop reads CASSLWTSHDTQYF. Here the CDR3 DNA reads TGCGCCAGCAGCTTATGGACTAGCCACGATACGCAATATTTT.

The genes are TRBV29-1 and TRBJ2-7, with 14 bases aligning to TRBD2. Germline assignment: CDR1 SQVTM and CDR2 ANQGSEA. J was trimmed by 3 bases and V by 7 bases; bases with no gene match: 8. CDR3 size: 15 residues. CDR3 in amino acids: CSAAGTSGGNYEQYF. The CDR3 bases are TGCAGCGCAGCCGGGACTAGCGGGGGCAACTACGAGCAGTACTTC.

The chain's CDR3 is CASSDPSTSAGKDTQYF. The CDR3, as DNA: TGTGCCAGCAGTGACCCTAGTACTAGCGCCGGAAAAGATACGCAGTATTTT. V gene TRBV6-2 or TRBV6-3 combines with J gene TRBJ2-3; 7 positions agree with TRBD2. Germline V gene sequence: CDR1 MNHEY, CDR2 SVGEGT. The CDR3 sequence is 17 residues long. Losses at the gene ends were 5 bases for V and 5 bases for J; bases not matched to a gene: 16.

The chain has TRBV4-1 and TRBJ1-2, with TRBD1 as a possible D gene (6 bases). V was pared by 2 bases and J by 4 bases, with 11 bases between. Germline assignment: CDR1 MGHRA and CDR2 YSYEKL. The CDR3 is made up of 14 amino acids. The CDR3 DNA reads TGCGCCAGCAGCCAACCCACAGGGTTCTATGGCTACACCTTC. Translation: CASSQPTGFYGYTF.

The rearrangement joins TRBV7-2 to TRBJ1-2, with TRBD1 as a possible D gene (5 bases). Trimming removed 5 bases from V and 8 bases from J, with 18 bases in between. This CDR3 comprises 14 residues. The germline V gene has CDR1 SGHTA and CDR2 FQGNSA. The CDR3 bases are TGTGCCAGCAGCCTAGACTTGGGGCTTCAGGGCTACACCTTC. Its protein is CASSLDLGLQGYTF.